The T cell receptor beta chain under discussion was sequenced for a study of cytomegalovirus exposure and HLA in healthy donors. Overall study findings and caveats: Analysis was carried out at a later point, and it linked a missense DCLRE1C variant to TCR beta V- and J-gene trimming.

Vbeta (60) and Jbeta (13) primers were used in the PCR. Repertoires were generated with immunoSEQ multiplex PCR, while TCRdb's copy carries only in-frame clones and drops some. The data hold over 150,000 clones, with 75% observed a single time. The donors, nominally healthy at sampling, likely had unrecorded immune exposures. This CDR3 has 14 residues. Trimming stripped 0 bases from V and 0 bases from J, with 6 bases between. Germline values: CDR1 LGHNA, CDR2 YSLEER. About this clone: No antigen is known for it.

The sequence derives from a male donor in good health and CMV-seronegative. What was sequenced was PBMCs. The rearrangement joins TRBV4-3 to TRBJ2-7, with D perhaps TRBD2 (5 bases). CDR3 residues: CASSQERGSYEQYF. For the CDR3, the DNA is TGCGCCAGCAGCCAAGAACGGGGCTCCTACGAGCAGTACTTC.